These 5 T cell receptor beta chains were all obtained from the same sample, sequenced in a study of cytomegalovirus exposure and HLA in healthy donors. Libraries were prepared by immunoSEQ multiplex PCR; TCRdb keeps only in-frame clonotypes and omits some of them. Among fewer than 250,000 clones listed, approximately 87% were seen once. Material: PBMCs. The receptor set was obtained from a man between 18 and 29 years old in good health and CMV-seronegative.

The CDR3 loop is CASKEGANSPLHF. The CDR3 coding sequence is TGTGCCAGCAAAGAAGGGGCTAATTCACCCCTCCACTTT. The chain uses TRBV6-1 and TRBJ1-6; possible D gene TRBD1, 5 bases. CDR3 length equals 13 residues. The germline gives CDR1 MNHNS, CDR2 SASEGT. V lost 7 bases and J 6 bases, leaving 10 bases between the germline ends.

This clone showed up just a few times. This chain connects TRBV19 to TRBJ2-2; the D gene is possibly TRBD1 (5 bases). V was trimmed by 2 bases and J by 1 base, leaving 8 bases between them. CDR3 length: 15 residues. CDR1 and CDR2 from the germline V gene are LNHDA and SQIVND (reference sequence). CDR3 sequence (DNA): TGTGCCAGTAGTATAATCGACAGGAACACCGGGGAGCTGTTTTTT. Protein sequence: CASSIIDRNTGELFF.

V is TRBV4-1 and J is TRBJ2-4; possibly TRBD1 for D (6 bases). CDR1 and CDR2 from the germline V gene are MGHRA and YSYEKL. V was trimmed by 3 bases and J by 0 bases, leaving 18 bases between them. This CDR3 region has 18 residues. CDR3 residues: CASSHGYQGMVAKNIQYF. The CDR3 DNA is TGCGCCAGCAGCCATGGTTATCAGGGGATGGTAGCCAAAAACATTCAGTACTTC.

DNA for the CDR3: TGTGCCAGCCTCCCAGGGACAGGGTACACCGGGGAGCTGTTTTTT. Translated: CASLPGTGYTGELFF. V usage is TRBV5-6 and J usage is TRBJ2-2; TRBD1 matches at 9 bases. This CDR3 comprises 15 residues. The ends lost 7 bases at V and 3 bases at J; junction bases unmatched: 7. Germline V gene data show CDR1 as SGHDT and CDR2 as YYEEEE.

The V and J genes are TRBV19 and TRBJ1-2; D gene uncertain. The V gene's germline CDR1 is LNHDA and CDR2 SQIVND (reference sequence). V was clipped by 3 bases and J by 8 bases, with 7 bases between them. CDR3 size: 11 residues. The DNA of the CDR3 is TGTGCCAGTAGTATCTGGAGGGGCTACACCTTC. Its translation is CASSIWRGYTF. The complete variable domain, with remaining parts taken from reference TRBV19 and TRBJ1-2, reads DGGITQSPKYLFRKEGQNVTLSCEQNLNHDAMYWYRQDPGQGLRLIYYSQIVNDFQKGDIAEGYSVSREKKESFPLTVTSAQKNPTAFYLCASSIWRGYTFGSGTRLTVV.